This T cell receptor (beta chain) was captured by sequencing in a study of OX40 agonist ivuxolimab in advanced cancers. Study-level information: Ivuxolimab, an agonistic anti-OX40 (CD134) antibody, was given to patients. Of the participants, under 50% had some prior anti-PD-1, anti-PD-L1 or anti-CTLA-4 therapy, which was allowed. Study-wide results and caveats: CD8+ T cells were the subset that, on average, had more expanded clones than CD4+. At 0.1 to 3.0 mg/kg, CD4+ and CD8+ blood T cells expanded clonally by week 6.

CDR1 and CDR2 from the germline V gene are MDHEN and SYDVKM. Between the trimmed V and J ends, which lost 6 bases and 4 bases, there was a span of 10 bases. This CDR3 is built from 12 residues. TCRdb keeps only in-frame clones here, not all; method: immunoSEQ multiplex PCR. This sample has about 79,000 clones, with roughly 94% found just once. On this clone: Its specificity is not known.

V is TRBV28 and J is TRBJ2-7; D is possibly TRBD1 (5 bases). This TCR was sampled from an adult with an advanced solid tumor such as melanoma, head and neck, liver or kidney cancer. The material sequenced was CD4+ or CD8+ T cells sorted from blood, taken in a trial of the OX40 agonist ivuxolimab. The CDR3 is CASRPGLYEQYF. Written as DNA, the CDR3 is TGTGCCAGCAGGCCAGGGTTGTACGAGCAGTACTTC.